Only one count was recorded for the clone carrying this T cell receptor beta chain. The CDR3 sequence is 15 residues long. Germline CDR1 SGHVS, CDR2 FQNEAQ. The V end lost 3 bases, the J end lost 0 bases, and 9 bases lay between the germline ends. This record comes from a study of T cell changes during pregnancy in multiple sclerosis. The table came from immunoSEQ multiplex PCR; TCRdb's copy has only in-frame clones and leaves some out. The table records approximately 84,000 clones, around 93% of them present only once. The sequence derives from a female donor with multiple sclerosis, enrolled in a pregnancy study. This chain uses TRBV7-8 with TRBJ1-5; no clear D gene. The material was peripheral blood, obtained in the third trimester of pregnancy. The CDR3 coding sequence is TGTGCCAGCAGCTTGCTAGGCTCTAGCAATCAGCCCCAGCATTTT. Residues: CASSLLGSSNQPQHF.